The present T cell receptor (beta chain) was sequenced within a study of OX40 agonist ivuxolimab in advanced cancers. Germline assignment: CDR1 MNHEY and CDR2 SMNVEV (reference sequence). V gave up 4 bases and J gave up 3 bases, with 10 bases separating them. The CDR3 consists of 14 residues. The table came from immunoSEQ multiplex PCR; TCRdb's copy has only in-frame clones and leaves some out. The data show tens of thousands of clones, about 90% seen once. This chain joins TRBV27 and TRBJ2-1; D possibly corresponds to TRBD2 (5 bases). Specimen: CD4+ or CD8+ T cells sorted from blood, collected in a trial of the OX40 agonist ivuxolimab. The clonotype was recovered from an adult with an advanced solid tumor such as melanoma, head and neck, liver or kidney cancer. The CDR3 here is CASSSTGFYNEQFF. The CDR3 DNA reads as TGTGCCAGCAGTTCCACGGGGTTCTACAATGAGCAGTTCTTC.